Shown below are 22 T cell receptor beta chains from a single sample sequenced in a study of cytomegalovirus exposure and HLA in healthy donors. PCR employed 60 Vbeta and 13 Jbeta primers. The protocol was immunoSEQ multiplex PCR, while the TCRdb copy is restricted to in-frame clones and leaves out a portion. The profile shows 150,000 to 200,000 clones, under 80% of them singletons. The sequenced material came from PBMCs. The origin of the receptors is a female donor in good health and CMV-seronegative.

The V call is TRBV2, the J call TRBJ2-7, with TRBD1 matching 7 bases. The V segment lost 3 bases and the J segment 2 bases; nucleotides outside the gene matches: 1. CDR1 SNHLY and CDR2 FYNNEI come from the germline V gene. The length of the CDR3 is 13 residues. In DNA, the CDR3 is TGTGCCAGCAGTGAGGGACAGCCCTACGAGCAGTACTTC. Translating it yields CASSEGQPYEQYF.

The chain links TRBV29-1 to TRBJ2-5; 7 bases are a match to TRBD2. The CDR3 sequence is 12 residues long. V shed 4 bases, J shed 3 bases, and the junction held 2 bases outside the gene matches. Looked up from germline, CDR1 is SQVTM and CDR2 is ANQGSEA. The CDR3 loop reads CSVAGGEETQYF. The CDR3 DNA follows: TGCAGCGTTGCTGGGGGGGAAGAGACCCAGTACTTC.

The gene calls are TRBV29-1 and TRBJ1-2; D uncertain. CDR1 is SQVTM, CDR2 ANQGSEA, per germline. This CDR3 is 13 amino acids long. V lost 7 bases to trimming and J lost 8 bases, with 20 bases between them. DNA of the CDR3: TGCAGCGCTGCTTGGGGAGGGTCTGAGGGCTACACCTTC. It specifies CSAAWGGSEGYTF.

The rearrangement uses TRBV7-3 and TRBJ2-1; D may be TRBD2 (6 bases). CDR3 size: 15 residues. CDR1 and CDR2 from the germline V gene are SGHTA and FQGTGA. Deletions cut 1 base from V and 3 bases from J, with 10 bases between. As DNA, the CDR3 is TGTGCCAGCAGCTTAATAGCTAGCGACTACAATGAGCAGTTCTTC. Amino acid sequence: CASSLIASDYNEQFF.

The V and J genes are TRBV6-5 and TRBJ1-2; TRBD1 might be the D (5 bases). CDR1 and CDR2 from the germline V gene are MNHEY and SVGAGI. Trimming removed 3 bases from V and 0 bases from J, with 8 bases in between. The CDR3 consists of 14 residues. The CDR3 protein is CASSYGGANYGYTF. CDR3 DNA: TGTGCCAGCAGTTATGGGGGGGCTAACTATGGCTACACCTTC.

This chain joins TRBV10-3 and TRBJ1-5; possible D gene TRBD1, 6 bases. Trimming took 4 bases from V and 4 from J, leaving 11 bases between them. The CDR3 has 14 amino acids. CDR1 is ENHRY and CDR2 is SYGVKD in the germline V gene. The CDR3 nucleotides read TGTGCCATCAGTGTCGAGGGGGGGAATCAGCCCCAGCATTTT. Protein product: CAISVEGGNQPQHF.

CDR3 residues: CASSQDKTGWNNQPQHF. DNA for the CDR3: TGCGCCAGCAGCCAAGACAAGACAGGGTGGAACAATCAGCCCCAGCATTTT. The chain joins TRBV4-1 to TRBJ1-5; 7 positions match TRBD1. The CDR3 length is 17 residues. Germline-derived CDR1 and CDR2 are MGHRA and YSYEKL. J gave up 3 bases and V 0 bases, and 8 bases lay outside the gene matches.

To note about this clone: At the DNA level, this CDR3 is encoded by other sequences in the same sample as well. The V and J genes are TRBV10-3 and TRBJ1-2; TRBD1 aligns across 10 bases. The V gene end was trimmed by 6 bases and the J gene end by 2 bases; junction bases not matched to a gene: 12. The CDR3 is 17 amino acids. Germline values: CDR1 ENHRY, CDR2 SYGVKD. CDR3 bases: TGTGCCATCAGCTCTTCCCTAGGACAGGGGGAAAACTATGGCTACACCTTC. Protein sequence: CAISSSLGQGENYGYTF.

The chain combines TRBV25-1 with TRBJ1-1; TRBD1 is a possible D gene (6 bases). Between the trimmed V and J ends, which lost 5 bases and 7 bases, there was a span of 11 bases. This CDR3 region has 12 residues. CDR1 and CDR2 from the germline V gene are MGHDK and SYGVNS. The CDR3 sequence is CASSQGSLEAFF. CDR3 DNA sequence: TGTGCCAGCAGTCAGGGGAGCCTTGAAGCTTTCTTT.

V gene TRBV2 combines with J gene TRBJ1-1; a possible D gene is TRBD1 (6 bases). This CDR3 is 15 amino acids long. Germline V gene data show CDR1 as SNHLY and CDR2 as FYNNEI. Trimming cost V 3 bases and J 7 bases, with 18 bases left between them. The CDR3, as DNA: TGTGCCAGCAGTGATAGGGGGACCCGAATCGTTGAAGCTTTCTTT. This codes for CASSDRGTRIVEAFF.

The sample holds one count of this clone. This chain joins TRBV15 and TRBJ2-1; maybe TRBD2 (6 bases). CDR3 size: 15 residues. Per the germline V gene, CDR1 is LNHNV and CDR2 is YYDKDF (reference sequence). The germline V and J ends were trimmed by 5 bases and 0 bases, with 11 bases remaining between them. CDR3 protein: CATSPAGSSYNEQFF. CDR3 DNA: TGTGCCACCAGCCCGGCGGGGAGCTCCTACAATGAGCAGTTCTTC.

This chain connects TRBV2 to TRBJ2-7; TRBD1 matches at 7 bases. Germline CDR1 is SNHLY and CDR2 is FYNNEI. This CDR3 has 14 amino acids. J gave up 3 bases and V 6 bases, and 8 bases lay outside the gene matches. The CDR3 DNA is TGTGCCAGCAGCCAGGGGACAGCCTTCTACGAGCAGTACTTC. Its protein product is CASSQGTAFYEQYF.

This chain links TRBV11-2 with TRBJ2-5, with 11 bases that match TRBD2. The J call may be in error: the DNA end matches TRBJ2-7 better. CDR1 is SGHAT and CDR2 is FQNNGV in the germline V gene. This CDR3 spans 15 amino acids. CDR3: CASSPLAGVPYEQYF. DNA of the CDR3: TGTGCCAGCAGTCCACTAGCGGGAGTCCCCTACGAGCAGTACTTC.

In the case of this clone: The junction departs from germline at one end; a sequencing error may be responsible. The J gene is TRBJ2-6, the V gene TRBV4-2; 8 bases map to TRBD2. CDR1 is LGHNA and CDR2 is YNFKEQ in the germline V gene. There are 19 residues in the CDR3. The CDR3 region has the DNA TGTGCCAGCAGCCTGAGAGGAGGACTAGCCTCAATGGGGGCCAACGGCCTGACTTTC. Translation gives CASSLRGGLASMGANGLTF.

The chain carries TRBV6-5 and TRBJ2-7, with 12 bases that match TRBD1. The germline CDR1 and CDR2 sequences are MNHEY and SVGAGI. The CDR3 loop spans 15 amino acids. Trimming took 4 bases from V and 4 from J; bases not matched to a gene: 5. CDR3 coding DNA: TGTGCCAGCAGTTCCGGGACAGGGGGCAAGTACGAGCAGTACTTC. Its translation is CASSSGTGGKYEQYF.

In this sample, this clone turned up once. The CDR3 does not end in the conserved phenylalanine or tryptophan, so this is likely a read error. The chain uses TRBV6-5 and TRBJ1-2; 7 positions match TRBD1. CDR1 MNHEY and CDR2 SVGAGI come from the germline V gene. Trimming cost V 6 bases and J 7 bases; bases outside gene matches: 5. This CDR3 is 12 amino acids long. CDR3 loop: CASRTGKFGYTI. As DNA, the CDR3 is TGTGCCAGCAGGACAGGGAAGTTTGGCTACACCATC.

V and J are TRBV6-6 and TRBJ2-1; D may be TRBD1 (6 bases). The germline gives CDR1 MNHNY, CDR2 SVGAGI (reference sequence). CDR3 length equals 13 residues. V was shortened by 6 bases and J by 4 bases, with 10 bases between the two germline ends. CDR3 sequence: CASSLDRYNEQFF. The CDR3 DNA sequence: TGTGCCAGCAGCCTAGACAGGTACAATGAGCAGTTCTTC.

A single count supports this clone. The CDR3 reads CASSPPGLAGAYNEQFF. In DNA, the CDR3 is TGTGCCAGCTCACCACCCGGGCTAGCGGGGGCTTACAATGAGCAGTTCTTC. The genes are TRBV18 and TRBJ2-1, with 10 bases identical to TRBD2. This CDR3 has 17 amino acids. The V and J ends lost 0 bases and 4 bases, in that order; junction bases with no gene match: 6. Germline V gene sequence: CDR1 KGHSH, CDR2 LQKENI.

Here the CDR3 reads CASIGLAGYNEQFF. The CDR3 coding sequence is TGTGCCAGCATCGGACTAGCGGGCTACAATGAGCAGTTCTTC. The rearrangement links TRBV2 to TRBJ2-1; 11 nucleotides match TRBD2. V shed 7 bases, J shed 3 bases, and the junction held 2 bases outside the gene matches. CDR1 and CDR2 (germline): SNHLY, FYNNEI. CDR3 length: 14 residues.

On this clone: A junction boundary mismatches the germline segment, possibly from a read error. The V gene is TRBV7-9, the J gene TRBJ2-1, with 8 bases fitting TRBD2. The CDR3 consists of 17 residues. Germline CDR1 is SEHNR and CDR2 is FQNEAQ (reference sequence). DNA for the CDR3: TGTTCCAGCAGCCCGGTCCCGGGACTAGGGGGGGGCGATGAGCAGTTCTTC. It translates to CSSSPVPGLGGGDEQFF.

This clone was counted a few times. The V call is TRBV10-2, the J call TRBJ2-7, with TRBD1 identical over 8 bases. The CDR3 is made up of 13 amino acids. Per germline, CDR1 WSHSY and CDR2 SAAADI. Trimming took 10 bases from V and 2 from J; bases not matched to a gene: 7. The CDR3 spells CATLTGDPYEQYF. The CDR3 region has the DNA TGCGCCACCTTGACAGGGGATCCCTACGAGCAGTACTTC.

The chain combines TRBV7-3 with TRBJ2-5; 10 nucleotides match TRBD2. CDR1 is SGHTA and CDR2 is FQGTGA in the germline V gene. The CDR3 loop spans 15 amino acids. V lost 3 bases and J lost 3; bases outside the gene matches: 4. This chain's CDR3 is CASSFSGRGKETQYF. CDR3 DNA: TGTGCCAGCAGCTTCAGCGGGAGGGGGAAAGAGACCCAGTACTTC.